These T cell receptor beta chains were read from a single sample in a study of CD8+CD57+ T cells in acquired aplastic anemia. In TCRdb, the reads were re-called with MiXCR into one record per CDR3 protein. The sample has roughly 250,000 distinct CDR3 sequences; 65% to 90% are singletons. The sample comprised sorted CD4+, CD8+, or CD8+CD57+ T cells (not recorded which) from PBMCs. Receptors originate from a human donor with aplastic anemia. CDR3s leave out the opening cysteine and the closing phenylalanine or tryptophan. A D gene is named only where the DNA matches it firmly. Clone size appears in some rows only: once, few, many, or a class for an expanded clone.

CDR3 protein: ASSLANGGYT; D gene: NA; clone size: NA; V gene: TRBV11-1; J gene: TRBJ1-2
CDR3 protein: ASSFGGTPATQ; D gene: NA; clone size: NA; V gene: TRBV7-8; J gene: TRBJ2-3
CDR3 protein: ASSLGPTHSPLH; D gene: NA; clone size: NA; V gene: TRBV19; J gene: TRBJ1-6
CDR3 protein: ASSKTSGRGTDTQY; D gene: TRBD2; clone size: NA; V gene: TRBV19; J gene: TRBJ2-3
CDR3 protein: ASGDGGTDTQYFRF; D gene: NA; clone size: NA; V gene: TRBV2; J gene: TRBJ2-2
CDR3 protein: ASSRDRGSTGELF; D gene: TRBD1; clone size: many; V gene: TRBV5-5; J gene: TRBJ2-2
CDR3 protein: ASSYGGGHEKL; D gene: NA; clone size: NA; V gene: TRBV7-8; J gene: TRBJ2-1
CDR3 protein: ASSSRDKPYEQY; D gene: NA; clone size: once; V gene: TRBV5-4; J gene: TRBJ2-7
CDR3 protein: ASSLTGGAGQGYQF; D gene: TRBD1; clone size: NA; V gene: TRBV7-8; J gene: TRBJ2-1
CDR3 protein: ASSSGTGRNAVFT; D gene: NA; clone size: once; V gene: TRBV7-6; J gene: TRBJ1-2
CDR3 protein: ASSGAPVVFESEAF; D gene: NA; clone size: NA; V gene: TRBV7-3; J gene: TRBJ1-1
CDR3 protein: AGSLAGSYGAND; D gene: TRBD2; clone size: NA; V gene: TRBV7-9; J gene: TRBJ2-5
CDR3 protein: ASSLALTTKETQY; D gene: NA; clone size: NA; V gene: TRBV11-3; J gene: TRBJ2-5
CDR3 protein: ASSLTSTMNTEAF; D gene: NA; clone size: NA; V gene: TRBV5-5; J gene: TRBJ1-1
CDR3 protein: ASGAGTRGLTDTQY; D gene: TRBD2; clone size: NA; V gene: TRBV12-3/TRBV12-4; J gene: TRBJ2-3
CDR3 protein: ATSSNGGYGNTIY; D gene: NA; clone size: few; V gene: TRBV15; J gene: TRBJ1-3
CDR3 protein: ASSLDLTGDTEEQF; D gene: TRBD1; clone size: NA; V gene: TRBV11-3; J gene: TRBJ2-1
CDR3 protein: ASSVGGGSTDTQ; D gene: NA; clone size: NA; V gene: TRBV7-8; J gene: TRBJ2-3
CDR3 protein: ATMTSGSKNEQF; D gene: TRBD2; clone size: NA; V gene: TRBV19; J gene: TRBJ2-1
CDR3 protein: ASSDGGGANTEAF; D gene: NA; clone size: few; V gene: TRBV2; J gene: TRBJ1-1
CDR3 protein: ASSLASGVYNEQF; D gene: TRBD2; clone size: NA; V gene: TRBV7-8; J gene: TRBJ2-1
CDR3 protein: ASSEVGSLGTQY; D gene: NA; clone size: NA; V gene: TRBV2; J gene: TRBJ2-5
CDR3 protein: SARTHNEQF; D gene: NA; clone size: NA; V gene: TRBV20-1; J gene: TRBJ2-1
CDR3 protein: ASGWTTVGLNTEEF; D gene: NA; clone size: NA; V gene: TRBV2; J gene: TRBJ2-1